The 17 T cell receptor beta chains below come from one sample, sequenced in a study of T cell repertoires and HLA-DP antigens. Sequencing used immunoSEQ multiplex PCR; TCRdb keeps in-frame clones, though not all of them. Among about 110,000 clones listed, 80% to 95% were seen once. For these TCRs, the target antigens are not known. The sequenced material came from CD4+ T cells from PBMCs. Every receptor here comes from a young woman in good health and CMV-seronegative.

This CDR3 is CAVISSSNVLTF. DNA for the CDR3: TGTGCCGTCATCAGTTCCTCGAACGTCCTGACTTTC. The gene calls are TRBV6-5 and TRBJ2-6, with no clear D. The germline V gene has CDR1 MNHEY and CDR2 SVGAGI. The CDR3 is 12 amino acids. Deletions cut 11 bases from V and 10 bases from J, with 15 bases between.

The rearrangement links TRBV7-6 to TRBJ1-5, with D maybe TRBD1 (6 bases). The CDR3 has 13 amino acids. V lost 5 bases and J 6 bases, leaving 11 bases between the germline ends. Germline-derived CDR1 and CDR2 are SGHVS and FNYEAQ. CDR3 DNA sequence: TGTGCCAGCAGCCGGGACACGGGTCAGCCCCAGCATTTT. This translates into CASSRDTGQPQHF.

V usage is TRBV5-6 and J usage is TRBJ2-7; 10 bases are a match to TRBD1. Germline V gene sequence: CDR1 SGHDT, CDR2 YYEEEE. The CDR3 loop spans 14 amino acids. Trimming took 3 bases from V and 3 from J; bases not matched to a gene: 3. The CDR3 DNA reads TGTGCCAGCAGCTACGGACAGGGGGGCTACGAGCAGTACTTC. Protein: CASSYGQGGYEQYF.

This clone was observed a handful of times. The chain carries TRBV21-1 and TRBJ2-7; the D call of TRBD2 is as the table states it, not checked on the DNA. TRBV21-1 is an annotated pseudogene. The CDR3 is made up of 18 amino acids. The CDR3 region has the DNA TGTGCCAGCAGCAAATTTCCAACTAACAGACGGGGGGCATACGAGCAGTACTTC. It is translated as CASSKFPTNRRGAYEQYF.

The chain recombines TRBV18 with TRBJ1-1, with D possibly TRBD1 on 5 matching bases. The CDR3 is 13 residues long. Trimming stripped 6 bases from V and 0 bases from J, with 8 bases between. Per germline, CDR1 KGHSH and CDR2 LQKENI. The CDR3 bases are TGTGCCAGCTCTGGGGGAATGAACACTGAAGCTTTCTTT. Its translation: CASSGGMNTEAFF. Full variable domain (remainder filled in from reference TRBV18 and TRBJ1-1): NAGVMQNPRHLVRRRGQEARLRCSPMKGHSHVYWYRQLPEEGLKFMVYLQKENIIDESGMPKERFSAEFPKEGPSILRIQQVVRGDSAAYFCASSGGMNTEAFFGQGTRLTVV.

The rearrangement links TRBV4-1 to TRBJ1-2, with 7 bases that match TRBD1. This CDR3 region has 15 residues. V lost 9 bases, J lost 2 bases, and 12 bases stayed unmatched. Germline assignment: CDR1 MGHRA and CDR2 YSYEKL. CDR3 sequence reads: CASLPGQTSNYGYTF. In nucleotides, the CDR3 is TGCGCCAGTTTACCGGGACAGACAAGCAACTATGGCTACACCTTC.

The chain recombines TRBV10-3 with TRBJ2-6; D call uncertain. This CDR3 contains 17 residues. From germline, CDR1 is ENHRY and CDR2 SYGVKD. Trimming pared 7 bases from V and 1 base from J, leaving 17 bases between. DNA of the CDR3: TGTGCCATCACCTCACGCGACGGATATTCTGGGGCCAACGTCCTGACTTTC. Residues: CAITSRDGYSGANVLTF.

This clone occurred once. CDR3 region: CASSDRDRLLGGYTF. The CDR3 DNA is TGTGCCAGCAGTGACCGGGACAGATTGTTAGGTGGCTACACCTTC. V is TRBV6-1 and J is TRBJ1-2, with TRBD1 matching 7 bases. J gave up 7 bases and V 3 bases, and 11 bases lay outside the gene matches. The CDR3 has 15 amino acids. Germline V gene sequence: CDR1 MNHNS, CDR2 SASEGT.

The chain carries TRBV5-4 and TRBJ1-2; 7 nucleotides align to TRBD1. The CDR3 extends over 14 amino acids. Trimming removed 4 bases from V and 1 base from J; junction bases left unmatched: 4. Germline V CDR1 and CDR2: SGHNT, YYREEE (reference sequence). CDR3 in amino acids: CASSGGQHNYGYTF. The CDR3 DNA sequence: TGTGCCAGCAGCGGGGGACAGCATAACTATGGCTACACCTTC.

The rearrangement links TRBV5-1 to TRBJ2-1, with 11 bases lining up with TRBD2. J lost 4 bases, V lost 2 bases, and 5 bases had no gene match. The CDR3 covers 16 residues. The V gene's germline CDR1 is SGHRS and CDR2 YFSETQ. CDR3 in DNA: TGCGCCAGCAGCTTTGGGACTAGCGGAGTTTACAATGAGCAGTTCTTC. This sequence encodes CASSFGTSGVYNEQFF.

CDR3 loop: CASSGGWTGSNEQFF. The CDR3 DNA reads TGTGCCAGCAGTGGGGGTTGGACAGGGTCCAATGAGCAGTTCTTC. V and J are TRBV6-1 and TRBJ2-1; TRBD1 matches at 8 bases. CDR3 size: 15 residues. The V segment lost 4 bases and the J segment 6 bases; nucleotides outside the gene matches: 8. CDR1 is MNHNS, CDR2 SASEGT, per germline.

The J gene is TRBJ1-1, the V gene TRBV6-1, with D maybe TRBD1 (5 bases). Germline assignment: CDR1 MNHNS and CDR2 SASEGT. V was shortened by 7 bases and J by 4 bases, with 13 bases between the two germline ends. The length of the CDR3 is 13 residues. CDR3 amino acids: CASTSPGGTEAFF. CDR3 nucleotide sequence: TGTGCCAGCACCTCACCTGGGGGCACTGAAGCTTTCTTT.

CDR3 sequence reads: CASSFRLANGELFF. CDR3 DNA: TGCGCCAGCAGCTTCAGACTAGCAAACGGGGAGCTGTTTTTT. The rearrangement joins TRBV5-1 to TRBJ2-2, with 7 nucleotides matching TRBD2. Germline V gives CDR1 SGHRS, CDR2 YFSETQ. CDR3 size: 14 residues. J was trimmed by 7 bases and V by 2 bases; bases with no gene match: 5.

The CDR3 loop is CASSFGLAGPTSTDTQYF. In DNA form, the CDR3 reads TGTGCCAGCAGCTTCGGACTAGCGGGTCCGACTAGCACAGATACGCAGTATTTT. V usage is TRBV5-6 and J usage is TRBJ2-3; 11 positions match TRBD2. Germline CDR1 and CDR2: SGHDT and YYEEEE. The J segment lost 0 bases and the V segment lost 2 bases, leaving 8 bases of the junction unmatched. CDR3 length: 18 residues.

The chain has TRBV19 and TRBJ1-1; D is unresolved. V was pared by 0 bases and J by 3 bases, with 5 bases between. The germline V gene has CDR1 LNHDA and CDR2 SQIVND (reference sequence). The CDR3 contains 13 residues. In DNA, the CDR3 is TGTGCCAGTAGTATAGACTCGGACACTGAAGCTTTCTTT. Translation: CASSIDSDTEAFF.

This chain connects TRBV7-3 to TRBJ2-6, with 10 bases that match TRBD1. The CDR3 loop spans 15 amino acids. Germline loops: CDR1 SGHTA, CDR2 FQGTGA. The V gene end was trimmed by 10 bases and the J gene end by 2 bases; junction bases not matched to a gene: 5. The CDR3 spells CATGDRGAGANVLTF. The CDR3 DNA sequence: TGTGCCACGGGGGACAGGGGTGCTGGGGCCAACGTCCTGACTTTC.

The table lists this clone with a few counts. The V and J genes are TRBV2 and TRBJ1-5, with 9 positions matching TRBD1. The length of the CDR3 is 14 residues. Germline V gene lookup returns CDR1 SNHLY and CDR2 FYNNEI. V was pared by 6 bases and J by 3 bases, with 3 bases of the junction left unmatched. CDR3 nucleotide sequence: TGTGCCAGCAGCCGGGACAGGGTCAATCAGCCCCAGCATTTT. Amino acid sequence: CASSRDRVNQPQHF.